This paragraph reports one T cell receptor (beta chain). Its cognate antigen has yet to be identified. No much larger clone exists at a distance of one base, and base qualities are not known. A distance of 7 bases separates the germline ends of V and J, which lose 0 bases and 1 base respectively. The germline V gene encodes CDR1 SGHDT and CDR2 YYEEEE. The CDR3 runs 14 amino acids, cysteine and phenylalanine included. Of the read, only the CDR3 DNA is kept; its 42 bases are in frame from base 1. Using the deep immunoSEQ assay, multiplex PCR amplified TCR CDR3 regions from genomic DNA. For each cell subset, the extracted genomic DNA was distributed evenly across all wells of several immunoSEQ 96-well plates, and each plate served as one replicate. For sorted subsets, 150 to 200 ng genomic DNA, equal to about 30,000 T cell genomes, was loaded into each replicate PCR. Purified libraries were quantified with a Qubit 3.0 fluorometer, sized on a Bioanalyzer 2100, and re-quantified with the KAPA Library Quantification kit. Each immunoSEQ 96-well plate was sequenced on its own single-read 150-cycle Illumina NextSeq 550 flow cell. On the study's bioinformatics: Because only junctional sequences without quality scores were contained in the immunoSEQ output, filtering matching that applied to full-length reads could not be performed. To assign V/J genes and CDR3, sequences were annotated against IMGT germline references using PyIR, a Python wrapper for IgBLAST v1.9. Reads were removed for weak V/J assignments (E-value above 1e-6), missing CDR3, stop codons, out-of-frame junctions, or ambiguous translated residues. V3J clonotypes were defined as sequences sharing an identical inferred V gene, J gene, and CDR3 amino acid sequence. Percentage overlap between repertoires was computed as shared unique clonotypes divided by the size of the smaller repertoire. Three approaches were used to assess repertoire richness: RTK rarefaction, the Chao1 estimator, and Recon v2.1 estimates of unobserved clonotypes. OLGA was used to compute generation probabilities for all TCRbeta clonotypes that the gDNA method yielded from a handful of donors. The clones in this table, taken by TCRdb from immuneACCESS, are in-frame only. Not every clone is retained; where verified, under half of the shortfall comes from an unresolved V gene, and the cause of the rest is unknown. That table supplies the V and J calls and clone size; D and trimming were determined from the DNA. This sample holds some 2,100,000 clones; more than 90% were observed only once. Roughly 0.13% of the sample goes to the ten largest clones.

The entry originates in a study of shared clonotypes between healthy human individuals (dated by TCRdb to 2018 to 2021). At the level of the whole study: The cohort included three men and a couple of women between 18 and 49 years of age. To estimate repertoire size and how much clonotypes are shared between individuals, the study performed deep sequencing of blood TCR repertoires from roughly five healthy adults. To increase sequencing depth and limit assay-specific biases, TCR repertoire library preparation and sequencing were carried out by different laboratories using diverse techniques. Between about 0.8 and 9 billion PBMCs per donor were obtained by leukapheresis. Per donor, three plates each were used for CD4 naive and CD4 memory, two for CD8 naive, and one for CD8 memory.

The donors were healthy, HIV-negative adults who had no recently reported acute infections or vaccinations. All donors were Caucasian adults living in Nashville, Tennessee, USA. CD4+ T cells were enriched through magnetic negative selection, after which naive cells were positively selected on CD45RA and the remaining negative fraction served as the memory subset. After blood collection by leukapheresis, PBMCs were isolated using Ficoll-Histopaque density gradient centrifugation and then cryopreserved in the vapor phase of liquid nitrogen. Analytical flow cytometry was used to check the purity and quantity of each magnetically sorted T cell population. Genomic DNA was isolated from every sorted fraction and measured by UV absorbance on a Nanodrop 2000c. General conclusions and limits of the study: Higher generation probabilities were observed for clonotypes shared by all four sorted-subset donors than for non-shared clonotypes. Across a few donors, about 4.5% of naive CD4, over 3% of naive CD8, under 2.5% of memory CD4, and 0.4% of memory CD8 clonotypes were shared. The genetic and exposure-history diversity represented was limited by the small number of donors. Larger estimated clonotype richness was generally found for naive subsets than for memory subsets. Based on pairwise subsampling, the degree of clonotype sharing among donors was expected to be affected by sequencing depth. Sampling was limited to blood, and TCR repertoires in tissue likely differ from TCR repertoires in blood. Rarefaction of sorted-subset datasets indicated incomplete sequencing despite the large sequencing depth.

Recombination connected TRBV5-6 to TRBJ2-5; the D gene is not confidently resolved. Sequencing was done on a sample of naive CD4+ T cells sorted from blood. The cell subset or site tag for this specimen amounts to: CD45RA+ positively selected. This TCR was sampled from a man between 18 and 35 years old in good health. The nucleotides read TGTGCCAGCAGCTTGGGGGCAGGCCAAGAGACCCAGTACTTC. Translated, it gives CASSLGAGQETQYF.